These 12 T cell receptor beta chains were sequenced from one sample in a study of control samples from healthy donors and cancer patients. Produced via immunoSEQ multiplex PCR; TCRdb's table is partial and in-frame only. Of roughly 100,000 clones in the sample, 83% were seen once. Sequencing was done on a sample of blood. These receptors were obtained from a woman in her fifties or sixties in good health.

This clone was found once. The CDR3 DNA sequence: TGTGCCAGCTCACCAGGCACTGCTGGGGGCTATGGCTACACCTTC. This codes for CASSPGTAGGYGYTF. The chain has TRBV18 and TRBJ1-2; D is possibly TRBD1 (5 bases). CDR1 KGHSH and CDR2 LQKENI come from the germline V gene. CDR3 length: 15 amino acids. Trimming cost V 2 bases and J 4 bases, with 14 bases left between them.

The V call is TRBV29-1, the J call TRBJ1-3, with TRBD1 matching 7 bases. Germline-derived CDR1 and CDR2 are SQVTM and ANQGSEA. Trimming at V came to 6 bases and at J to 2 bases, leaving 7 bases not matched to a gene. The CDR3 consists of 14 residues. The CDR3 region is CSVNRDSTGNTIYF. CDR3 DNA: TGCAGCGTGAACCGGGACAGCACTGGAAACACCATATATTTT.

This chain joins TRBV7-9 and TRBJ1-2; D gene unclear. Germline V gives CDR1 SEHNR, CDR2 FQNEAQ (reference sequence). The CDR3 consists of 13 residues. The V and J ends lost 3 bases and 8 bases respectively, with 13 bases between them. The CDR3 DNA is TGTGCCAGCAGCTTGGGTCGGGTGGGAGGCTACACCTTC. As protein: CASSLGRVGGYTF.

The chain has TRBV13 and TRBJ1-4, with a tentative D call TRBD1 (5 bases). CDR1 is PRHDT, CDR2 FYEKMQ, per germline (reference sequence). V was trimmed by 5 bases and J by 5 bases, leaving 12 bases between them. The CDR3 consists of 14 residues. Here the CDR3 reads CASSVSGRNEKLFF. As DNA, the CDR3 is TGTGCCAGCAGCGTCTCGGGACGGAATGAAAAACTGTTTTTT.

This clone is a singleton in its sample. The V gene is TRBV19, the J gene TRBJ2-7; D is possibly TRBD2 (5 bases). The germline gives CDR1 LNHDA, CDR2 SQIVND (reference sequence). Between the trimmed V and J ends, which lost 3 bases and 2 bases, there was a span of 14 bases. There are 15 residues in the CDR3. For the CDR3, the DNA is TGTGCCAGTAGTATTTCCGGACTCGACACCTACGAGCAGTACTTC. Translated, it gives CASSISGLDTYEQYF.

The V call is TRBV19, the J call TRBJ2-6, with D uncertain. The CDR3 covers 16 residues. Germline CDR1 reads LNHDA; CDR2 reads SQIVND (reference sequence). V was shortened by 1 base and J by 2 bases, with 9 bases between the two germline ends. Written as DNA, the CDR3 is TGTGCCAGTAGTATAGGGGCGGCCGCTGGGGCCAACGTCCTGACTTTC. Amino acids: CASSIGAAAGANVLTF.

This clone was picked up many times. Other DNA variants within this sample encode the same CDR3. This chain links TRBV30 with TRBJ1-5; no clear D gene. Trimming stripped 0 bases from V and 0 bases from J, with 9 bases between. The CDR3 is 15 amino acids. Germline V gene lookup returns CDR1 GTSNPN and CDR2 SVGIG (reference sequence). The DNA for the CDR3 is TGTGCCTGGAGTGTAGGGCAGTATAGCAATCAGCCCCAGCATTTT. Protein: CAWSVGQYSNQPQHF. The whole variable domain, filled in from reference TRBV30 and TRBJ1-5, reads SQTIHQWPATLVQPVGSPLSLECTVEGTSNPNLYWYRQAAGRGLQLLFYSVGIGQISSEVPQNLSASRPQDRQFILSSKKLLLSDSGFYLCAWSVGQYSNQPQHFGDGTRLSIL.

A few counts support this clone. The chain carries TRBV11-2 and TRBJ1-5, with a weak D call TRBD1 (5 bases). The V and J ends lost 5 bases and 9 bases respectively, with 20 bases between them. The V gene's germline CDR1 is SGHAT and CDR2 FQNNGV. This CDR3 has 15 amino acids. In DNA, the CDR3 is TGTGCCAGCAGCCTGCCGGCGGGGCCGGGTGGGCCCCAGCATTTT. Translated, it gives CASSLPAGPGGPQHF.

This CDR3 reads CASSRTGGGSEAFF. CDR3 coding DNA: TGTGCCAGCAGCCGTACAGGGGGAGGGTCTGAAGCTTTCTTT. The rearrangement joins TRBV7-2 to TRBJ1-1; TRBD1 agrees at 8 bases. With 5 bases clipped from V and 6 bases from J, the junction kept 8 bases outside the gene matches. The CDR3 spans 14 residues. Per the germline V gene, CDR1 is SGHTA and CDR2 is FQGNSA. Together with reference TRBV7-2 and TRBJ1-1, the CDR3 gives the full variable domain: GAGVSQSPSNKVTEKGKDVELRCDPISGHTALYWYRQSLGQGLEFLIYFQGNSAPDKSGLPSDRFSAERTGGSVSTLTIQRTQQEDSAVYLCASSRTGGGSEAFFGQGTRLTVV.

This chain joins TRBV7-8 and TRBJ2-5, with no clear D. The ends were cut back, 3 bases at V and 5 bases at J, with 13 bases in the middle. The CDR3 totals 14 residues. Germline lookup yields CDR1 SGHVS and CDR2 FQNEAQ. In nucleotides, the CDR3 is TGTGCCAGCAGCTTCACTCGGTGGCGGGAGACCCAGTACTTC. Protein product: CASSFTRWRETQYF.

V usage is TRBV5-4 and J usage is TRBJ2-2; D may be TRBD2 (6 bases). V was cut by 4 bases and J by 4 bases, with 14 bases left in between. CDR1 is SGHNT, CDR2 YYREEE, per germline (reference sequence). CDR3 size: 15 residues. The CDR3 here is CASSGERAVTGELFF. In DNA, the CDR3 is TGTGCCAGCAGCGGGGAGCGGGCGGTCACCGGGGAGCTGTTTTTT.

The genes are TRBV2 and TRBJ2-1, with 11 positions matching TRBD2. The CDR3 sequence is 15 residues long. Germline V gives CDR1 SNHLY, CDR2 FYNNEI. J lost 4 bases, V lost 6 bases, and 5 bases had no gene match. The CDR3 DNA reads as TGTGCCAGCAGGACTAGCGGGATCCTATACAATGAGCAGTTCTTC. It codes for CASRTSGILYNEQFF.